This record covers a single TCR beta chain. The antigen it binds to is not known. The record has no base qualities; no much larger clone is one base away. RNA was extracted with the RNeasy kit and 0.5 to 1 ug was reverse transcribed using random hexamers. TCR beta CDR3 regions were amplified with the immunoSEQ multiplex PCR assay covering 54 Vbeta and 13 Jbeta segments. PCR amplification bias was corrected by using a synthetic template baseline for primer optimization and computational correction. For the original study's pipeline: Reads were annotated to V, D and J genes per IMGT and analyzed with immunoSEQ Analyzer, keeping only productive sequences. To calculate clonality, Shannon entropy was normalized by log2 of the number of productive unique sequences and then subtracted from one. For each patient and control, public and private clones were evaluated among the 100 most prevalent clones. Clones were defined as Susac-specific when absent from the healthy and MS cohorts, from fewer than 1,300 published viral clones and from other ImmuneACCESS disease sequences. The public sequencing data were trimmed at Q25 with fastp and processed into clonotypes with MiXCR by TCRdb, which kept only in-frame beta chains. Entries that share a CDR3 protein sequence are merged under the most common genes and DNA. TCRdb's processing, not the study's, gives the V and J calls here. Within this sample are roughly 200,000 distinct CDR3 sequences, with 90% to 95% of them counted one time only. The top ten hold approximately 0.1% of the sample.

High-throughput TCR beta sequencing profiled peripheral blood CD8+ and CD4+ T cells from healthy donors, Susac syndrome patients and multiple sclerosis patients. Healthy donors were age- and sex-matched controls. CD8+ TEMRA cells were enriched by FACS, while bulk CD8+ and CD4+ T cells were purified by magnetic negative isolation. Blood was drawn into EDTA tubes, processed within 24 hours, and PBMCs were isolated by density gradient centrifugation. PBMCs intended for TCR sequencing were cryopreserved in liquid nitrogen and thawed later in a water bath at 37 degrees C. The sorted or isolated CD4+, CD8+ and CD8+ TEMRA cells reached a purity of at least 90%. Cut back by 10 bases and 2 bases, the V and J ends lie 19 bases apart. From the cysteine up to the phenylalanine, the CDR3 has a length of 15 residues. The read is trimmed to its CDR3 DNA, 45 bases read in frame from base 1. The germline V gene (reference sequence) specifies LNHDA as CDR1 and SQIVND as CDR2.

The data were taken from a study of CD8 T cells in Susac syndrome (dated by TCRdb to the late 2010s). Some background on the complete study: Whether CD8+ T cell activation and differentiation in Susac syndrome was antigen driven was tested using repertoire sequencing.

Findings and caveats that apply to the study as a whole: The study acknowledged that relatively few individuals were included in the TCR sequencing and HLA analysis.

The receptor was isolated from a human donor in good health. The sample was CD4+ T cells from PBMCs. Here the chain combines TRBV19 and TRBJ2-3; the D gene is unclear. Read as DNA, the sequence is TGTGCCACTGAGAACCGGGCCGAGAACACAGATACGCAGTATTTT. It codes for CATENRAENTDTQYF.